This T cell receptor beta chain stems from a study of blood T cell repertoires in COVID-19. The overall study: Samples taken during acute and convalescent COVID-19 were collected in the United States, Italy and Spain. Sources were T cells, B-cell-depleted T cells, or PBMCs; the material itself was cDNA or gDNA.

CDR3 size: 17 residues. V dropped 1 base and J dropped 1 base, with 16 bases sitting between them. CDR1 and CDR2 (germline): SGHAT, FQNNGV. Original processing notes: It was from reference gene primer amplification that nucleated cell counts were estimated. TCRdb keeps only in-frame clones here, not all; method: immunoSEQ multiplex PCR. V, J and clone size are taken as reported in that table, and D and trimming were inferred from the DNA itself. Of about 98,000 clones in the sample, around 90% were seen once. The sequenced sample consisted of peripheral blood. The chain uses TRBV11-2 and TRBJ1-1; a possible D gene is TRBD1 (5 bases). This receptor was obtained from a man aged 18 to 29 with acute or convalescent COVID-19. The CDR3 region is CASSLGRGWGSNTEAFF. CDR3 nucleotides: TGTGCCAGCAGCTTAGGGAGGGGTTGGGGGTCGAACACTGAAGCTTTCTTT.